Included here is one TCR beta chain sequence, with context. As yet, its antigen is unknown. This entry comes from a study of T cell responses to AZD1222 COVID-19 vaccine. General observations from the study: The study found Spike-specific TCR breadth and depth rose after two AZD1222 doses. Baseline seropositivity characterized only a handful of AZD1222 recipients. Without day 14 samples, only post-peak T cell repertoires were studied.

Profiled with immunoSEQ multiplex PCR; TCRdb holds only in-frame clones, not every one. This sample has 100,000 or so clones, with less than 90% found just once. Germline V gene sequence: CDR1 MNHNS, CDR2 SASEGT. Trimming pared 0 bases from V and 5 bases from J, leaving 10 bases between. The CDR3 length is 14 residues. The chain links TRBV6-1 to TRBJ2-5, with D uncertain. This receptor was taken from an adult in good health. Source: peripheral blood, taken on day 0 of AZD1222 vaccination. The CDR3 is CASSEAPRLETQYF. The DNA for the CDR3 is TGTGCCAGCAGTGAAGCGCCTAGGCTGGAGACCCAGTACTTC.